Included here is one T cell receptor beta chain sequence, with context. Its antigen remains unidentified. Attachment of unique molecular identifiers to individual cDNA molecules was performed. MiXCR, run by TCRdb on the 5' RACE reads, gives a single entry per CDR3 protein. This table has 90,000 to 130,000 distinct CDR3 sequences, around an eighth appearing once. The source of the sample is a study of early T cells in non-severe SARS-CoV-2 infection. For the study at large: Chains were not paired, and sequencing was done on bulk RNA from unsorted whole blood.

With 6 bases clipped from V and 8 bases from J, the junction kept 12 bases outside the gene matches. The CDR3 totals 16 residues. Germline loops: CDR1 MDHEN, CDR2 SYDVKM. The study's findings and limits: Private and CD4 specificities were missed by VDJdb matching, skewed to anti-spike CD8.

The clonotype originates from an adult who was a healthcare worker with PCR-confirmed SARS-CoV-2 infection or an uninfected control (not recorded which). The rearrangement joins TRBV28 to TRBJ1-6, with 8 nucleotides matching TRBD1. This specimen was whole blood, taken at baseline. The CDR3 sequence: CASSRTDREDHSPLHF. The CDR3 nucleotides read TGTGCCAGCAGCCGCACGGACAGGGAGGATCATTCACCCCTCCACTTT.